This is a list of T cell receptor beta chains from one sample in a study of human T cells and chemical hapten exposure. TCRdb independently ran MiXCR on the RACE reads; one entry per CDR3 protein. Of 250,000 or so distinct CDR3 sequences listed, about 8.6% were seen once; the top ten hold 2% to 3%. The specimen was whole blood, collected in connection with sensitization to the hapten diphenylcyclopropenone (DPC). The receptors were sampled from a woman in her forties with alopecia areata. Some clones in this sample may be carry-over from other donors' samples. Each CDR3 is given with its conserved first and last residue. Each record gives: V gene, J gene, D gene, clone size, CDR3 DNA, CDR3 protein. D genes are given only for firm matches. Clone size is shown for a subset of rows, as once, few, many or a class of expanded clone.

V gene: TRBV20-1; J gene: TRBJ2-3; D gene: NA; clone size: many; CDR3 DNA: TGCAGTGCTCCGACGGCCTCTAGCACAGATACGCAGTATTTT; CDR3 protein: CSAPTASSTDTQYF
V gene: TRBV7-9; J gene: TRBJ2-3; D gene: TRBD1; clone size: few; CDR3 DNA: TGTGCCAGCAGCCCACAGGGACAGACCACAGATACGCAGTATTTT; CDR3 protein: CASSPQGQTTDTQYF
V gene: TRBV10-3; J gene: TRBJ2-1; D gene: NA; clone size: NA; CDR3 DNA: TGTGCCATCACCTCGTTGACAGGAAATGAGCAGTTCTTC; CDR3 protein: CAITSLTGNEQFF
V gene: TRBV10-3; J gene: TRBJ2-1; D gene: NA; clone size: NA; CDR3 DNA: TGTGCCATCTGGGGGGGCGGGAGCTCCTACAATGAGCAGTTCTTC; CDR3 protein: CAIWGGGSSYNEQFF
V gene: TRBV7-9; J gene: TRBJ1-6; D gene: NA; clone size: few; CDR3 DNA: TGTGCCAGCAGCTTACCCGCAGGGGATAATTCACCCCTCCACTTT; CDR3 protein: CASSLPAGDNSPLHF
V gene: TRBV29-1; J gene: TRBJ2-7; D gene: TRBD2; clone size: NA; CDR3 DNA: TGCAGCGTCGTCATTGGACTAGCGGGAGTTGGCGAGCAGTACTTC; CDR3 protein: CSVVIGLAGVGEQYF
V gene: TRBV28; J gene: TRBJ1-1; D gene: NA; clone size: few; CDR3 DNA: TGTGCCAGCAGGCGCATGAACACTGAAGCTTTCTTT; CDR3 protein: CASRRMNTEAFF
V gene: TRBV7-9; J gene: TRBJ2-1; D gene: TRBD2; clone size: few; CDR3 DNA: TGTGCCAGCAGCTCTTTCACTAGCGGGAGGAGTGCTGAGCAGTTCTTC; CDR3 protein: CASSSFTSGRSAEQFF
V gene: TRBV4-3; J gene: TRBJ2-1; D gene: TRBD1; clone size: few; CDR3 DNA: TGCGCCAGCAGCCAAGCTGACAGGGGGAGGAATGAGCAGTTCTTC; CDR3 protein: CASSQADRGRNEQFF
V gene: TRBV18; J gene: TRBJ1-2; D gene: NA; clone size: NA; CDR3 DNA: TGTGCCAGCTCACCTGATCGGGACACGAACTATGGCTACACCTTC; CDR3 protein: CASSPDRDTNYGYTF
V gene: TRBV4-1; J gene: TRBJ1-1; D gene: NA; clone size: NA; CDR3 DNA: TGCGCCGGCAGCCAAGATTATGGGGTGAACACTGAAGCTTTCTTT; CDR3 protein: CAGSQDYGVNTEAFF
V gene: TRBV5-1; J gene: TRBJ2-5; D gene: TRBD2; clone size: many; CDR3 DNA: TGCGCCAGCAGCTTGGGCGGCGGGAGAGAGACCCAGTACTTC; CDR3 protein: CASSLGGGRETQYF
V gene: TRBV29-1; J gene: TRBJ2-1; D gene: TRBD2; clone size: many; CDR3 DNA: TGCAGCGCCTCCCCTAGCGGGCGCTACAATGAGCAGTTCTTC; CDR3 protein: CSASPSGRYNEQFF
V gene: TRBV5-1; J gene: TRBJ1-3; D gene: NA; clone size: few; CDR3 DNA: TGCGCCAGCAGCTTGGACGTATCCCGCTCTGGAAACACCATATATTTT; CDR3 protein: CASSLDVSRSGNTIYF
V gene: TRBV7-2; J gene: TRBJ2-5; D gene: NA; clone size: few; CDR3 DNA: TGTGCCAGCAGCCCCTACGGGATAGCAGCATTCCAAGAGACCCAGTACTTC; CDR3 protein: CASSPYGIAAFQETQYF
V gene: TRBV2; J gene: TRBJ2-3; D gene: TRBD1; clone size: NA; CDR3 DNA: TGTGCCAGCAGAGTGGGACAGACAGATACGCAGTATTTT; CDR3 protein: CASRVGQTDTQYF
V gene: TRBV7-9; J gene: TRBJ1-5; D gene: NA; clone size: NA; CDR3 DNA: TGTGCCAGCAGCTTAGTGCAAGATCGGCAGCCCCAGCATTTT; CDR3 protein: CASSLVQDRQPQHF
V gene: TRBV28; J gene: TRBJ2-2; D gene: TRBD1; clone size: few; CDR3 DNA: TGTGCCAGCAGTACCGGGACAGGGGGTACCGGGGAGCTGTTTTTT; CDR3 protein: CASSTGTGGTGELFF
V gene: TRBV4-3; J gene: TRBJ1-5; D gene: NA; clone size: NA; CDR3 DNA: TGCGCCAGCAGCCAAGCCATAGGGGTAAATCAGCCCCAGCATTTT; CDR3 protein: CASSQAIGVNQPQHF
V gene: TRBV29-1; J gene: TRBJ2-5; D gene: TRBD2; clone size: few; CDR3 DNA: TGCAGCGTTGATGGGTTGGGACTAGAATTGGAGACCCAGTACTTC; CDR3 protein: CSVDGLGLELETQYF
V gene: TRBV6-5; J gene: TRBJ1-1; D gene: NA; clone size: few; CDR3 DNA: TGTGCCAGCAGTGCGGGCCATGAAGCTTTCTTT; CDR3 protein: CASSAGHEAFF
V gene: TRBV6-2/TRBV6-3; J gene: TRBJ2-3; D gene: NA; clone size: few; CDR3 DNA: TGTGCCACCGGGGCAGGACACACAGATACGCAGTATTTT; CDR3 protein: CATGAGHTDTQYF
V gene: TRBV20-1; J gene: TRBJ2-2; D gene: NA; clone size: few; CDR3 DNA: TGCAGTGCTAGCCCGAGCGCCGGGGAGCTGTTTTTT; CDR3 protein: CSASPSAGELFF
V gene: TRBV6-2/TRBV6-3; J gene: TRBJ2-1; D gene: NA; clone size: few; CDR3 DNA: TGTGCCAGCAGTTACTACCGGAGCAATGAGCAGTTCTTC; CDR3 protein: CASSYYRSNEQFF
V gene: TRBV11-2; J gene: TRBJ2-5; D gene: NA; clone size: few; CDR3 DNA: TGTGCCAGCAGCTTAGATGCGTACCAAGAGACCCAGTACTTC; CDR3 protein: CASSLDAYQETQYF
V gene: TRBV5-1; J gene: TRBJ1-1; D gene: NA; clone size: NA; CDR3 DNA: TGCGCCAGCAGCCCACAGTCTCAGGGGAGCACTGAAGCTTTCTTT; CDR3 protein: CASSPQSQGSTEAFF
V gene: TRBV7-2; J gene: TRBJ2-1; D gene: NA; clone size: NA; CDR3 DNA: TGTGCCAGCAGCTTAGGCCAGAATGAGCAGTTCTTC; CDR3 protein: CASSLGQNEQFF